Detailed here is one T cell receptor beta chain. The method was immunoSEQ multiplex PCR; TCRdb's version includes in-frame clones alone and lacks a portion of them. The sample consists of fewer than 1.8 million clones, just under 99% of them appearing once. These data belong to a study of shared clonotypes between healthy human individuals. CDR1 and CDR2 (germline): SGHAT, FQNNGV. The CDR3 runs 17 residues. Trimming cost V 6 bases and J 0 bases, with 20 bases left between them. There were no recent acute infections or vaccinations among the donors, who were healthy HIV-negative adults. What was sequenced was naive CD4+ T cells sorted from blood. The subset was: CD45RA+ positively selected. V usage is TRBV11-2 and J usage is TRBJ1-1, with no clear D. The origin of this receptor is a young man in good health. CDR3 nucleotides: TGTGCCAGCAGTGACCCCACACGGGTGGAGATGAACACTGAAGCTTTCTTT. Its translation: CASSDPTRVEMNTEAFF.